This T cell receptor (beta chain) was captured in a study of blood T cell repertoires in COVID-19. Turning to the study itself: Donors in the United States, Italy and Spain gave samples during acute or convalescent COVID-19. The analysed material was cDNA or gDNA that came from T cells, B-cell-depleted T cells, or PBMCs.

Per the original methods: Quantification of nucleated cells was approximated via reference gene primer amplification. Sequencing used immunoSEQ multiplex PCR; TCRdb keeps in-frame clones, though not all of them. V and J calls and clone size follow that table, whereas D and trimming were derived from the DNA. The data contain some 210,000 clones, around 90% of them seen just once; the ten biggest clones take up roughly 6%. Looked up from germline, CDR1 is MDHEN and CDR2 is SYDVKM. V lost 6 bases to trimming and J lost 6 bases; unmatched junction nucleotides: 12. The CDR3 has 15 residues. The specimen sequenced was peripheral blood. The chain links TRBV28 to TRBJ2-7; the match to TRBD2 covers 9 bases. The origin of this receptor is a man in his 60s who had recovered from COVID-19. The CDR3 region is CASRHSGSSGPEQYF. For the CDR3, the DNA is TGTGCCAGCAGACATAGCGGGAGTAGTGGCCCCGAGCAGTACTTC. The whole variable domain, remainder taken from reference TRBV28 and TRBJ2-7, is DVKVTQSSRYLVKRTGEKVFLECVQDMDHENMFWYRQDPGLGLRLIYFSYDVKMKEKGDIPEGYSVSREKKERFSLILESASTNQTSMYLCASRHSGSSGPEQYFGPGTRLTVT.